Below, 30 T cell receptor beta chains from the same sample are listed, as sequenced in a study of blood T cell repertoires in COVID-19 (dated by TCRdb to 2018 to 2021). The method behind the library was the immunoSEQ multiplex PCR assay. TCRdb took over this immuneACCESS table, retaining in-frame rearrangements with V and J assigned. Such tables are incomplete; in checked studies, under half of the missing clones stem from an unresolved V gene, and the remainder is unexplained. The sample contains 200,000 to 300,000 clones, 83% of them found a single time. The ten largest make up more than 5.5% of the sample. Sequencing was carried out using peripheral blood. The receptors come from a human donor in a cohort sampled during active COVID-19.

The chain employs TRBV6-5 and TRBJ2-7; tentatively, D is TRBD2 (6 bases). The V end was cut by 6 bases, the J end by 6 bases, with 21 bases between. CDR3 length: 15 residues. The V gene's germline CDR1 is MNHEY and CDR2 SVGAGI. CDR3 sequence: CASRSHGGSGLEQYF. As DNA, the CDR3 is TGTGCCAGCAGATCCCATGGGGGGAGTGGGCTCGAGCAGTACTTC.

The J gene is TRBJ2-5, the V gene TRBV13; possibly TRBD2 for D (5 bases). Per the germline V gene, CDR1 is PRHDT and CDR2 is FYEKMQ (reference sequence). V was pared by 3 bases and J by 5 bases, with 13 bases between. CDR3 length: 14 residues. Written as DNA, the CDR3 is TGTGCCAGCAGCTTGGTCGGGCAGCGGGAGACCCAGTACTTC. Translated: CASSLVGQRETQYF.

This clone occurred once. V and J are TRBV6-5 and TRBJ1-5, with 8 positions matching TRBD1. This CDR3 is 16 amino acids long. V lost 2 bases, J lost 6 bases, and 9 bases stayed unmatched. CDR1 is MNHEY and CDR2 is SVGAGI in the germline V gene. CDR3 DNA sequence: TGTGCCAGCAGTTACGTGACAGGGGCGAATGGTCAGCCCCAGCATTTT. Amino acid sequence: CASSYVTGANGQPQHF.

The V gene is TRBV6-5, the J gene TRBJ2-5; TRBD1 aligns across 7 bases. V was clipped by 5 bases and J by 5 bases; unmatched bases: 2. Germline assignment: CDR1 MNHEY and CDR2 SVGAGI. This CDR3 contains 12 residues. The CDR3 loop is CASSTRGETQYF. DNA of the CDR3: TGTGCCAGCAGTACCAGGGGGGAGACCCAGTACTTC.

The chain has TRBV5-1 and TRBJ2-3; no reliable D call. Trimming took 4 bases from V and 0 from J, leaving 9 bases between them. The CDR3 extends over 14 amino acids. Looked up from germline, CDR1 is SGHRS and CDR2 is YFSETQ. The CDR3 region is CASSDIPSTDTQYF. In DNA, the CDR3 is TGCGCCAGCAGCGACATACCTAGCACAGATACGCAGTATTTT.

This chain connects TRBV24-1 to TRBJ1-6; D is perhaps TRBD1 (5 bases). V was trimmed by 10 bases and J by 9 bases, leaving 18 bases between them. The CDR3 has 14 amino acids. The germline V gene encodes CDR1 KGHDR and CDR2 SFDVKD. DNA for the CDR3: TGTGCCACGGCCGACGGGGGAGAGGGTTCACCCCTCCACTTT. Protein sequence: CATADGGEGSPLHF.

V usage is TRBV4-1 and J usage is TRBJ1-6; a possible D gene is TRBD1 (6 bases). V was cut by 1 base and J by 9 bases, with 16 bases left in between. Germline CDR1 and CDR2: MGHRA and YSYEKL. CDR3 length equals 16 residues. The CDR3 DNA is TGCGCCAGCAGCCAAGCATCCCAGGGGATAATTTCACCCCTCCACTTT. As protein: CASSQASQGIISPLHF.

The J gene is TRBJ1-3, the V gene TRBV4-1; 9 bases map to TRBD1. After removal of 4 bases from V and 0 bases from J, the junction contained 10 bases not matched to a gene. Germline CDR1 and CDR2: MGHRA and YSYEKL. The CDR3 is made up of 18 amino acids. As DNA, the CDR3 is TGCGCCAGCAGCCCCGTCGGGACAGGGCTGGCCTCTGGAAACACCATATATTTT. This gives the protein CASSPVGTGLASGNTIYF.

The rearrangement links TRBV7-9 to TRBJ1-5; the match to TRBD1 covers 9 bases. The CDR3 totals 14 residues. Germline values: CDR1 SEHNR, CDR2 FQNEAQ (reference sequence). The V segment lost 4 bases and the J segment 7 bases; nucleotides outside the gene matches: 5. CDR3 in amino acids: CASSWGQGGQPQHF. DNA for the CDR3: TGTGCCAGCAGCTGGGGACAGGGCGGACAGCCCCAGCATTTT.

The V gene is TRBV28, the J gene TRBJ2-2, with D perhaps matching TRBD1 (6 bases). Looked up from germline, CDR1 is MDHEN and CDR2 is SYDVKM. Trimming pared 6 bases from V and 4 bases from J, leaving 12 bases between. The CDR3 extends over 14 amino acids. CDR3 region: CASSLGQPTGELFF. CDR3 DNA: TGTGCCAGCAGCCTGGGACAACCCACCGGGGAGCTGTTTTTT. Full variable domain (rest looked up from reference TRBV28 and TRBJ2-2): DVKVTQSSRYLVKRTGEKVFLECVQDMDHENMFWYRQDPGLGLRLIYFSYDVKMKEKGDIPEGYSVSREKKERFSLILESASTNQTSMYLCASSLGQPTGELFFGEGSRLTVL.

In this sample, this clone turned up a few times. J is TRBJ1-4 and V is TRBV5-1, with TRBD1 matching over 11 bases. CDR3 length: 18 amino acids. Losses at the gene ends were 0 bases for V and 0 bases for J; bases not matched to a gene: 4. Germline CDR1 SGHRS, CDR2 YFSETQ. The CDR3 sequence: CASSLGAGQGATNEKLFF. CDR3 coding DNA: TGCGCCAGCAGCTTGGGCGCGGGACAGGGGGCAACTAATGAAAAACTGTTTTTT.

V and J are TRBV5-1 and TRBJ2-1; 9 bases are a match to TRBD2. Germline CDR1 SGHRS, CDR2 YFSETQ. The CDR3 runs to 15 residues. The ends lost 1 base at V and 5 bases at J; junction bases unmatched: 4. The CDR3, as DNA: TGCGCCAGCAGCTTGTTTAGCGGGGGTAACAATGAGCAGTTCTTC. Protein product: CASSLFSGGNNEQFF.

This clone has just a few counts. The same CDR3 arises from other DNA sequences in this sample as well. The V and J genes are TRBV18 and TRBJ2-5; a possible D gene is TRBD2 (6 bases). This CDR3 is built from 13 residues. Per the germline V gene, CDR1 is KGHSH and CDR2 is LQKENI. Trimming left V 3 bases short and J 5 bases short, with 10 bases between. CDR3 in amino acids: CASSPRRGETQYF. In nucleotides, the CDR3 is TGTGCCAGCTCACCGCGTCGGGGGGAGACCCAGTACTTC.

The rearrangement joins TRBV4-1 to TRBJ1-5; D perhaps matches TRBD1 (5 bases). The CDR3 totals 16 residues. Trimming stripped 0 bases from V and 3 bases from J, with 12 bases between. CDR1 and CDR2 (germline): MGHRA, YSYEKL. The CDR3 DNA sequence: TGCGCCAGCAGCCAAGATGGAGCAGGGAACAATCAGCCCCAGCATTTT. Its translation is CASSQDGAGNNQPQHF.

This clone was observed a handful of times. The rearrangement uses TRBV24-1 and TRBJ2-2; D gene ambiguous. The CDR3 has 12 residues. Germline V lookup: CDR1 KGHDR, CDR2 SFDVKD. V was pared by 5 bases and J by 3 bases, with 3 bases between. CDR3 nucleotide sequence: TGTGCCACCAGTGGAGACACCGGGGAGCTGTTTTTT. This codes for CATSGDTGELFF.

The chain recombines TRBV6-1 with TRBJ2-3; 11 bases agree with TRBD2. The CDR3 sequence is 20 residues long. The V segment lost 4 bases and the J segment 4 bases; nucleotides outside the gene matches: 19. Germline lookup yields CDR1 MNHNS and CDR2 SASEGT. CDR3 sequence reads: CASSARPRGLAGGRSDTQYF. The DNA for the CDR3 is TGTGCCAGCAGTGCTCGACCCCGGGGGCTAGCGGGAGGACGGTCAGATACGCAGTATTTT.

The V call is TRBV28, the J call TRBJ1-1, with 7 nucleotides matching TRBD1. The CDR3 spans 14 residues. CDR1 and CDR2 from the germline V gene are MDHEN and SYDVKM. V dropped 4 bases and J dropped 1; count of bases not matched to a gene: 3. CDR3 sequence: CASSSGTANTEAFF. The CDR3, as DNA: TGTGCCAGCAGTTCCGGGACAGCGAACACTGAAGCTTTCTTT.

This clone came up a few times. V gene TRBV7-6 combines with J gene TRBJ2-2; 7 bases are a match to TRBD2. The CDR3 is 16 amino acids. V shed 4 bases, J shed 5 bases, and the junction held 10 bases outside the gene matches. In germline, CDR1 is SGHVS, CDR2 FNYEAQ. In nucleotides, the CDR3 is TGTGCCAGCAGCTCCCCGGCGACAGCGGGGACCGGGGAGCTGTTTTTT. Its protein product is CASSSPATAGTGELFF.

This chain uses TRBV6-4 with TRBJ2-1; TRBD1 is a possible D gene (5 bases). Germline values: CDR1 MRHNA, CDR2 SNTAGT. This CDR3 is 13 amino acids long. The V end was cut by 6 bases, the J end by 4 bases, with 10 bases between. The DNA of the CDR3 is TGTGCCAGCAGCTTCGACAGATACAATGAGCAGTTCTTC. Its protein product is CASSFDRYNEQFF.

The chain combines TRBV6-1 with TRBJ1-5; unclear D gene. V lost 2 bases and J lost 2, with 10 bases in between. The CDR3 runs 15 residues. In germline, CDR1 is MNHNS, CDR2 SASEGT. This CDR3 reads CASSERVIGNQPQHF. The CDR3 DNA reads TGTGCCAGCAGTGAACGGGTAATCGGCAATCAGCCCCAGCATTTT.

The rearrangement links TRBV19 to TRBJ2-7; 10 bases are shared with TRBD1. Germline CDR1 and CDR2: LNHDA and SQIVND (reference sequence). V was clipped by 1 base and J by 2 bases; unmatched bases: 8. The CDR3 contains 17 residues. The CDR3 reads CASSIAGRDRGAYEQYF. CDR3 nucleotide sequence: TGTGCCAGTAGTATAGCTGGGCGGGACAGGGGAGCCTACGAGCAGTACTTC.

The rearrangement links TRBV3-1 (or the pseudogene TRBV3-2) to TRBJ1-1; D gene ambiguous. CDR3 length: 14 amino acids. With 1 base removed from V and 4 bases from J, the gap between germline ends came to 10 bases. Germline V gene data show CDR1 as LGHDT and CDR2 as YNNKEL (reference sequence). CDR3 DNA: TGTGCCAGCAGCCAAGGAAACAGCCTCACTGAAGCTTTCTTT. It codes for CASSQGNSLTEAFF.

The V gene is TRBV12-5, the J gene TRBJ1-5; no clear D. With 1 base removed from V and 11 bases from J, the gap between germline ends came to 6 bases. Germline lookup yields CDR1 LGHNT and CDR2 FRNRAP. The CDR3 covers 11 residues. This CDR3 is CASGLDRSQHF. The CDR3 DNA sequence: TGTGCTAGTGGTTTGGACCGGTCCCAGCATTTT.

This chain joins TRBV2 and TRBJ2-5; D gene uncertain. This CDR3 region has 13 residues. V was trimmed by 3 bases and J by 5 bases, leaving 10 bases between them. The germline gives CDR1 SNHLY, CDR2 FYNNEI. The CDR3 nucleotides read TGTGCCAGCAGTGAGTCTGTCGGGGAGACCCAGTACTTC. It encodes CASSESVGETQYF.

The chain has TRBV5-6 and TRBJ2-5; TRBD1 might be the D (5 bases). In germline, CDR1 is SGHDT, CDR2 YYEEEE. This CDR3 has 14 residues. Trimming cost V 4 bases and J 5 bases, with 15 bases left between them. The chain's CDR3 is CASSERSAGETQYF. The CDR3 bases are TGTGCCAGCAGCGAGCGATCCGCAGGGGAGACCCAGTACTTC.

The DNA for the CDR3 is TGTGCCAGCAGACCCCACAGGGAAATAGCTGGAAACACCATATATTTT. It translates to CASRPHREIAGNTIYF. The chain couples TRBV2 to TRBJ1-3; possible D gene TRBD1, 6 bases. CDR1 is SNHLY and CDR2 is FYNNEI in the germline V gene. The CDR3 totals 16 residues. The ends were cut back, 6 bases at V and 2 bases at J, with 17 bases in the middle.

The J gene is TRBJ2-3, the V gene TRBV5-5; 14 nucleotides align to TRBD2. V trimming: 5 bases; J trimming: 2 bases; junction bases outside the gene matches: 16. The germline CDR1 and CDR2 sequences are SGHKS and YYEKEE (reference sequence). The CDR3 consists of 20 residues. This CDR3 reads CASSLWGRGLAGASTDTQYF. CDR3 nucleotides: TGTGCCAGCAGTCTCTGGGGCAGGGGACTAGCGGGGGCCTCCACAGATACGCAGTATTTT.

V and J are TRBV7-9 and TRBJ2-7; 9 bases agree with TRBD1. CDR3 length: 14 residues. Germline CDR1 and CDR2: SEHNR and FQNEAQ (reference sequence). After removal of 6 bases from V and 3 bases from J, the junction contained 6 bases not matched to a gene. The CDR3 loop is CASSHTGGFYEQYF. The DNA for the CDR3 is TGTGCCAGCAGTCATACAGGGGGCTTCTACGAGCAGTACTTC.

CDR3 residues: CASSLGHHSNQPQHF. In nucleotides, the CDR3 is TGTGCCAGTAGTCTCGGACATCATAGCAATCAGCCCCAGCATTTT. This chain joins TRBV19 and TRBJ1-5; tentatively, D is TRBD1 (5 bases). The germline V and J ends were trimmed by 5 bases and 0 bases, with 11 bases remaining between them. CDR1 and CDR2 from the germline V gene are LNHDA and SQIVND (reference sequence). The CDR3 extends over 15 amino acids. Filled out from reference TRBV19 and TRBJ1-5, the complete variable domain reads DGGITQSPKYLFRKEGQNVTLSCEQNLNHDAMYWYRQDPGQGLRLIYYSQIVNDFQKGDIAEGYSVSREKKESFPLTVTSAQKNPTAFYLCASSLGHHSNQPQHFGDGTRLSIL.

DNA for the CDR3: TGCGCCAGCAGTGGGACTAGCGAAGAGACCCAGTACTTC. Amino acids: CASSGTSEETQYF. The rearrangement links TRBV10-2 to TRBJ2-5, with 9 bases that match TRBD2. J lost 3 bases, V lost 4 bases, and 0 bases had no gene match. The CDR3 length is 13 residues. Germline V gene lookup returns CDR1 WSHSY and CDR2 SAAADI.